The 25 T cell receptor beta chains below were found in one sample sequenced in a study of STAT5B mutations in CD4+ large granular lymphocyte leukemia. Using immunoSEQ multiplex PCR, the repertoire was profiled, and TCRdb retains in-frame clones only, with some absent. The sample has tens of thousands of clones, roughly 77% seen once. The sample comprised CD4+ T cells from blood buffy coats. Every receptor here comes from a human donor in good health.

The rearrangement links TRBV10-1 to TRBJ2-1; D remains unclear. The CDR3 consists of 13 residues. The V end was cut by 6 bases, the J end by 5 bases, with 11 bases between. CDR1 and CDR2 from the germline V gene are WNHNN and SYGVQD (reference sequence). The CDR3 is CASSVGSNNEQFF. The CDR3 nucleotides read TGCGCCAGCAGCGTTGGATCTAACAATGAGCAGTTCTTC.

This clone was recorded only once. V usage is TRBV9 and J usage is TRBJ2-7; D call uncertain. Germline V CDR1 and CDR2: SGDLS, YYNGEE. There are 12 residues in the CDR3. Trimming removed 4 bases from V and 3 bases from J, with 8 bases in between. Here the CDR3 DNA reads TGTGCCAGCAGCTCCAACTTCTACGAGCAGTACTTC. This sequence encodes CASSSNFYEQYF.

This clone occurred once. The rearrangement joins TRBV7-2 to TRBJ2-5; 8 bases match TRBD1. The germline V gene has CDR1 SGHTA and CDR2 FQGNSA. CDR3 length: 15 amino acids. V trimming: 4 bases; J trimming: 3 bases; junction bases outside the gene matches: 7. The CDR3 reads CASSYRQGIEETQYF. Here the CDR3 DNA reads TGTGCCAGCAGCTACAGACAGGGGATAGAAGAGACCCAGTACTTC.

The chain has TRBV2 and TRBJ2-1; D is perhaps TRBD1 or TRBD2 (6 bases each). Trimming cost V 4 bases and J 16 bases, with 17 bases left between them. There are 12 residues in the CDR3. The germline gives CDR1 SNHLY, CDR2 FYNNEI. CDR3 in amino acids: CASSVKGDWLFF. The CDR3 DNA is TGTGCCAGCAGTGTGAAGGGGGACTGGCTTTTCTTC.

This chain joins TRBV10-2 and TRBJ1-1; the match to TRBD1 covers 12 bases. Germline assignment: CDR1 WSHSY and CDR2 SAAADI. The V segment lost 4 bases and the J segment 8 bases; nucleotides outside the gene matches: 8. This CDR3 has 15 residues. The CDR3 DNA follows: TGCGCCAGCAGTGCGAAGGGACAGGGGGCGTCCGAAGCTTTCTTT. It translates to CASSAKGQGASEAFF.

This clone has only a few counts. The CDR3 DNA sequence: TGTGCCAGCAGCCCAGACAGGGGGCCCTACGAGCAGTACTTC. Translating it yields CASSPDRGPYEQYF. V and J are TRBV7-8 and TRBJ2-7; 10 nucleotides align to TRBD1. CDR3 length: 14 residues. Losses at the gene ends were 5 bases for V and 2 bases for J; bases not matched to a gene: 3. CDR1 and CDR2 (germline): SGHVS, FQNEAQ.

J is TRBJ2-3 and V is TRBV10-3; D might be TRBD2 (7 bases). This CDR3 contains 16 residues. The ends were cut back, 3 bases at V and 0 bases at J, with 13 bases in the middle. Germline V CDR1 and CDR2: ENHRY, SYGVKD. CDR3 amino acids: CAISDRGGLSTDTQYF. Here the CDR3 DNA reads TGTGCCATCAGTGATCGCGGGGGCCTGAGCACAGATACGCAGTATTTT.

The chain couples TRBV6-1 to TRBJ2-7; D not certain. The CDR3 runs to 13 residues. Trimming left V 3 bases short and J 5 bases short, with 11 bases between. Germline V lookup: CDR1 MNHNS, CDR2 SASEGT. In nucleotides, the CDR3 is TGTGCCAGCAGTGATGCCCGGGTTCACGAGCAGTACTTC. Amino acids: CASSDARVHEQYF.

J is TRBJ2-2 and V is TRBV18, with D tentatively TRBD2 (6 bases). The ends were cut back, 2 bases at V and 0 bases at J, with 7 bases in the middle. CDR1 KGHSH and CDR2 LQKENI come from the germline V gene. The CDR3 covers 15 residues. The CDR3 spells CASSPGGANTGELFF. Here the CDR3 DNA reads TGTGCCAGCTCACCAGGCGGGGCGAACACCGGGGAGCTGTTTTTT.

CDR3 DNA sequence: TGTGCCAGCAGCTCGGACAGGGGTGGCTACACCTTC. Translation: CASSSDRGGYTF. This chain joins TRBV7-2 and TRBJ1-2; 9 bases fit TRBD1. The CDR3 length is 12 residues. Trimming removed 4 bases from V and 7 bases from J; junction bases left unmatched: 1. CDR1 is SGHTA, CDR2 FQGNSA, per germline.

The V gene is TRBV7-9, the J gene TRBJ2-2; D gene unclear. V gave up 5 bases and J gave up 5 bases, with 9 bases separating them. CDR3 length: 13 residues. Per germline, CDR1 SEHNR and CDR2 FQNEAQ (reference sequence). The CDR3 nucleotides read TGTGCCAGCAGCCCCCGGGCTACCGGGGAGCTGTTTTTT. Protein: CASSPRATGELFF.

The chain combines TRBV28 with TRBJ2-3; TRBD2 matches 11 bases. The CDR3 sequence is 15 residues long. CDR1 is MDHEN and CDR2 is SYDVKM in the germline V gene. The J segment lost 6 bases and the V segment lost 5 bases, leaving 7 bases of the junction unmatched. CDR3 protein: CASSAPGLAEDTQYF. CDR3 DNA: TGTGCCAGCAGTGCCCCGGGACTAGCGGAGGATACGCAGTATTTT. The variable domain in full, completed from reference TRBV28 and TRBJ2-3, reads DVKVTQSSRYLVKRTGEKVFLECVQDMDHENMFWYRQDPGLGLRLIYFSYDVKMKEKGDIPEGYSVSREKKERFSLILESASTNQTSMYLCASSAPGLAEDTQYFGPGTRLTVL.

This clone was seen a handful of times. The chain combines TRBV27 with TRBJ2-2; D is ambiguous. The CDR3 runs 13 residues. The V and J ends lost 5 bases and 2 bases respectively, with 6 bases between them. The germline gives CDR1 MNHEY, CDR2 SMNVEV (reference sequence). The CDR3 spells CASSPQNTGELFF. The CDR3 nucleotides are TGTGCCAGCAGTCCTCAAAACACCGGGGAGCTGTTTTTT.

The chain recombines TRBV7-9 with TRBJ2-7, with TRBD1 matching over 9 bases. This CDR3 has 15 residues. V lost 5 bases and J lost 2; bases outside the gene matches: 7. The germline gives CDR1 SEHNR, CDR2 FQNEAQ (reference sequence). CDR3 nucleotides: TGTGCCAGCAGCGAACGGGGACAGGGAACCTACGAGCAGTACTTC. This translates into CASSERGQGTYEQYF.

The genes are TRBV4-3 and TRBJ1-2; 7 bases fit TRBD1. Trimming cost V 1 base and J 8 bases; bases outside gene matches: 13. This CDR3 is built from 16 residues. CDR1 is LGHNA and CDR2 is YSLEER in the germline V gene. The CDR3 DNA reads as TGCGCCAGCAGCCAAGGGACAGGTTATATGAGTCCCGGCTACACCTTC. Translation gives CASSQGTGYMSPGYTF.

This chain links TRBV5-1 with TRBJ2-7; D may be TRBD1 or TRBD2 (5 bases each). The CDR3 sequence is 15 residues long. Trimming stripped 4 bases from V and 0 bases from J, with 14 bases between. The germline V gene encodes CDR1 SGHRS and CDR2 YFSETQ. The CDR3 DNA sequence: TGCGCCAGCAGCAGGGGCGGAAGCGGCTCCTACGAGCAGTACTTC. The encoded protein is CASSRGGSGSYEQYF.

The rearrangement links TRBV29-1 to TRBJ1-2, with a weak D call TRBD1 (6 bases). Trimming shortened V by 6 bases and J by 3 bases, and 20 bases separated the two germline ends. CDR1 and CDR2 (germline): SQVTM, ANQGSEA. The CDR3 spans 15 residues. The CDR3 loop reads CSVGQAGGAYYGYTF. The CDR3 DNA reads TGCAGCGTGGGACAAGCGGGGGGGGCCTACTATGGCTACACCTTC.

This clone is medium-sized (0.01 to 0.1%) within its sample. The V gene is TRBV6-5, the J gene TRBJ1-5; D is ambiguous. Trimming took 6 bases from V and 4 from J, leaving 13 bases between them. CDR1 MNHEY and CDR2 SVGAGI come from the germline V gene. The length of the CDR3 is 14 residues. The CDR3 DNA is TGTGCCAGCAGCCGCCGGTCTGGTAATCAGCCCCAGCATTTT. This codes for CASSRRSGNQPQHF.

The chain joins TRBV5-6 to TRBJ2-5; 8 bases agree with TRBD2. Germline V CDR1 and CDR2: SGHDT, YYEEEE. The trim removed 5 bases at V and 4 bases at J, leaving 10 bases unmatched. The CDR3 loop spans 15 amino acids. Here the CDR3 reads CASSFPGGVGETQYF. CDR3 nucleotides: TGTGCCAGCAGTTTCCCCGGGGGGGTCGGAGAGACCCAGTACTTC.

This chain uses TRBV5-4 with TRBJ2-3; D ambiguous. With 2 bases removed from V and 5 bases from J, the gap between germline ends came to 6 bases. Germline CDR1 SGHNT, CDR2 YYREEE (reference sequence). The CDR3 is 12 amino acids. CDR3: CASSFSRDTQYF. DNA for the CDR3: TGTGCCAGCAGCTTCTCCCGAGATACGCAGTATTTT. The full variable domain, with the rest looked up from reference TRBV5-4 and TRBJ2-3, is ETGVTQSPTHLIKTRGQQVTLRCSSQSGHNTVSWYQQALGQGPQFIFQYYREEENGRGNFPPRFSGLQFPNYSSELNVNALELDDSALYLCASSFSRDTQYFGPGTRLTVL.

The CDR3 here is CASKTSSYNSPLHF. The CDR3, as DNA: TGCGCCAGCAAAACCAGCTCCTATAATTCACCCCTCCACTTT. The chain uses TRBV5-1 and TRBJ1-6; no reliable D call. V shed 6 bases and J shed 0 bases, with 7 bases lying between them. Germline loops: CDR1 SGHRS, CDR2 YFSETQ. CDR3 length: 14 amino acids.

In its sample, this clone was seen a few times. The J gene is TRBJ1-1, the V gene TRBV9; possible D gene TRBD1, 5 bases. The CDR3 is made up of 14 amino acids. Germline V lookup: CDR1 SGDLS, CDR2 YYNGEE. With 0 bases removed from V and 4 bases from J, the gap between germline ends came to 10 bases. CDR3 DNA: TGTGCCAGCAGCGTAGATGGGGGATTCACTGAAGCTTTCTTT. Its translation is CASSVDGGFTEAFF.

The chain is built from TRBV2 and TRBJ2-7, with unresolved D. This CDR3 has 12 residues. Trimming removed 5 bases at V and 2 bases at J, with 7 bases between. Germline-derived CDR1 and CDR2 are SNHLY and FYNNEI. In DNA form, the CDR3 reads TGTGCCAGCAGTCCGGTGGCCTACGAGCAGTACTTC. It specifies CASSPVAYEQYF.

V is TRBV7-9 and J is TRBJ1-1; a weak D match, TRBD1 (5 bases). Germline V gives CDR1 SEHNR, CDR2 FQNEAQ (reference sequence). CDR3 size: 14 residues. V was shortened by 10 bases and J by 4 bases, with 19 bases between the two germline ends. The CDR3 here is CATNQGQGLTEAFF. CDR3 nucleotide sequence: TGTGCCACTAACCAAGGCCAGGGTCTCACTGAAGCTTTCTTT.

The chain carries TRBV7-2 and TRBJ2-1, with D possibly TRBD1 on 6 matching bases. The length of the CDR3 is 13 residues. Trimming left V 7 bases short and J 4 bases short, with 11 bases between. Germline CDR1 reads SGHTA; CDR2 reads FQGNSA. The CDR3 DNA sequence: TGTGCCAGCAATCAGGGGTATTACAATGAGCAGTTCTTC. Residues: CASNQGYYNEQFF. Combining the CDR3 with reference TRBV7-2 and TRBJ2-1 gives the whole variable domain GAGVSQSPSNKVTEKGKDVELRCDPISGHTALYWYRQSLGQGLEFLIYFQGNSAPDKSGLPSDRFSAERTGGSVSTLTIQRTQQEDSAVYLCASNQGYYNEQFFGPGTRLTVL.